The clone carrying this T cell receptor beta chain was recorded a few times. This sample is drawn from a study of CD8 T cells in ankylosing spondylitis. TCR beta libraries were made by quantitative 5'-RACE with molecular barcodes. TCRdb ran MiXCR on the 5' RACE reads and lists one entry per CDR3 protein. Here the sample spans approximately 290,000 distinct CDR3 sequences, less than 25% being singletons. Germline lookup yields CDR1 SGHTA and CDR2 FQGNSA. This CDR3 spans 14 amino acids. Trimming shortened V by 5 bases and J by 3 bases, and 11 bases separated the two germline ends. The genes are TRBV7-2 and TRBJ2-1; D unresolved. The clonotype comes from a female donor with ankylosing spondylitis or in good health (not recorded which). The sequenced material came from blood, either unsorted or a sorted T cell fraction (not recorded which). The CDR3 coding sequence is TGTGCCAGCAGCCTTCCTCCCCACTACAATGAGCAGTTCTTC. The encoded protein is CASSLPPHYNEQFF. Drawing the rest from reference TRBV7-2 and TRBJ2-1, the complete variable domain is GAGVSQSPSNKVTEKGKDVELRCDPISGHTALYWYRQSLGQGLEFLIYFQGNSAPDKSGLPSDRFSAERTGGSVSTLTIQRTQQEDSAVYLCASSLPPHYNEQFFGPGTRLTVL.